One and the same sample provided the 17 T cell receptor beta chains below, sequenced in a study of vaccination effects on CD4 cells after COVID-19. TCRdb's copy holds only in-frame clones and misses some; the assay was immunoSEQ multiplex PCR. This sample carries some 19,000 clones, 60% to 75% of them seen once, and the ten largest clones take 20% to 30%. No cognate antigen is known for these TCRs. Before any sequencing was done, the ViraFEST assay used viral peptide pools to expand antigen-specific CD4+ T cells. Once cultured for 9 to 11 days, the cells underwent separation to obtain CD4+ T cells. None of the vaccinated had previously contracted SARS-CoV-2, and their nucleocapsid antibodies tested negative. The sequencing here drew on CD4+ T cells from PBMCs cultured with HCoV-NL63 spike peptides, taken before COVID-19 vaccination. All receptors come from a human donor who received a COVID-19 vaccine.

The rearrangement links TRBV15 to TRBJ1-1; TRBD1 is a possible D gene (5 bases). This CDR3 contains 13 residues. Germline V gives CDR1 LNHNV, CDR2 YYDKDF (reference sequence). V lost 3 bases, J lost 8 bases, and 13 bases lay in between. In DNA form, the CDR3 reads TGTGCCACCAGCAGGGTCTCAGGGAAAGAAGCTTTCTTT. This gives the protein CATSRVSGKEAFF. Supplemented by reference TRBV15 and TRBJ1-1, the full variable domain reads DAMVIQNPRYQVTQFGKPVTLSCSQTLNHNVMYWYQQKSSQAPKLLFHYYDKDFNNEADTPDNFQSRRPNTSFCFLDIRSPGLGDTAMYLCATSRVSGKEAFFGQGTRLTVV.

The gene calls are TRBV7-9 and TRBJ1-6; D remains unclear. The germline CDR1 and CDR2 sequences are SEHNR and FQNEAQ (reference sequence). This CDR3 is built from 15 residues. V was shortened by 1 base and J by 0 bases, with 4 bases between the two germline ends. The CDR3 DNA is TGTGCCAGCAGCTTAGACAGCTCCTATAATTCACCCCTCCACTTT. It yields the protein CASSLDSSYNSPLHF.

The chain carries TRBV7-9 and TRBJ1-1; TRBD1 is a possible D gene (6 bases). V dropped 2 bases and J dropped 6 bases, with 10 bases sitting between them. CDR3 size: 13 residues. Germline loops: CDR1 SEHNR, CDR2 FQNEAQ (reference sequence). The CDR3 sequence: CASSLWGAAEAFF. CDR3 bases: TGTGCCAGCAGCTTATGGGGGGCGGCTGAAGCTTTCTTT.

J is TRBJ1-5 and V is TRBV2; TRBD1 is a possible D gene (5 bases). V was clipped by 5 bases and J by 7 bases, with 15 bases between them. The length of the CDR3 is 14 residues. Germline CDR1 SNHLY, CDR2 FYNNEI. Written as DNA, the CDR3 is TGTGCCAGCAGTTACGAGGCGGGGGGACAGCCCCAGCATTTT. Translating gives CASSYEAGGQPQHF.

This chain uses TRBV21-1 with TRBJ2-5; the table's D call TRBD1 went unverified against the DNA. TRBV21-1 is a pseudogene. The CDR3 has 14 amino acids. The CDR3 DNA sequence: TGTGCCAGCAGCAAAAAAGCAGGTGGGGAGACCCAGTACTTC. Protein sequence: CASSKKAGGETQYF.

A few counts support this clone. The V and J genes are TRBV6-5 and TRBJ1-1, with D uncertain. The CDR3 loop spans 12 amino acids. Germline CDR1 MNHEY, CDR2 SVGAGI. V was clipped by 2 bases and J by 8 bases, with 9 bases between them. In DNA form, the CDR3 reads TGTGCCAGCAGTTACAGTGGTAGGGAAGCTTTCTTT. As protein: CASSYSGREAFF.

This chain joins TRBV3-1 (or the pseudogene TRBV3-2) and TRBJ2-1, with D uncertain. Germline CDR1 is LGHDT and CDR2 is YNNKEL (reference sequence). V was cut by 5 bases and J by 4 bases, with 6 bases left in between. There are 12 residues in the CDR3. CDR3: CASSDIYNEQFF. The CDR3 DNA follows: TGTGCCAGCAGCGATATATACAATGAGCAGTTCTTC.

The chain joins TRBV4-1 to TRBJ2-6, with 8 bases lining up with TRBD1. Germline assignment: CDR1 MGHRA and CDR2 YSYEKL. The CDR3 has 19 residues. The J segment lost 0 bases and the V segment lost 1 base, leaving 8 bases of the junction unmatched. The CDR3 nucleotides are TGCGCCAGCAGCCAAGGTCGTAACAGGGGGAGCTCTGGGGCCAACGTCCTGACTTTC. Translated: CASSQGRNRGSSGANVLTF.

This clone appeared a few times. This chain uses TRBV28 with TRBJ2-7; D is tentatively TRBD1 or TRBD2 (5 bases each). This CDR3 is 15 amino acids long. Germline CDR1 MDHEN, CDR2 SYDVKM. Trimming took 3 bases from V and 0 from J, leaving 12 bases between them. CDR3 nucleotides: TGTGCCAGCAGTTTTGTATGGGGACGCTCCTACGAGCAGTACTTC. Translation: CASSFVWGRSYEQYF.

The chain recombines TRBV25-1 with TRBJ1-1; D call uncertain. Germline CDR1 and CDR2: MGHDK and SYGVNS. The CDR3 sequence is 15 residues long. V was shortened by 6 bases and J by 0 bases, with 14 bases between the two germline ends. CDR3 residues: CASRPTGILNTEAFF. The CDR3 bases are TGTGCCAGCAGGCCAACCGGGATCCTGAACACTGAAGCTTTCTTT.

V and J are TRBV7-2 and TRBJ1-2; D uncertain. V was trimmed by 5 bases and J by 10 bases, leaving 14 bases between them. The CDR3 runs to 12 residues. Germline CDR1 reads SGHTA; CDR2 reads FQGNSA. The CDR3: CASSPGPHAYTF. As DNA, the CDR3 is TGTGCCAGCAGCCCCGGGCCTCACGCCTACACCTTC. Variable domain in full (rest from reference TRBV7-2 and TRBJ1-2): GAGVSQSPSNKVTEKGKDVELRCDPISGHTALYWYRQSLGQGLEFLIYFQGNSAPDKSGLPSDRFSAERTGGSVSTLTIQRTQQEDSAVYLCASSPGPHAYTFGSGTRLTVV.

The chain joins TRBV9 to TRBJ1-2; the D gene is possibly TRBD1 (6 bases). The CDR3 runs to 15 residues. CDR1 is SGDLS and CDR2 is YYNGEE in the germline V gene. V gave up 0 bases and J gave up 4 bases, with 13 bases separating them. The CDR3 DNA reads as TGTGCCAGCAGCGTAGGACCGGGGGCGGGCTATGGCTACACCTTC. Translated, it gives CASSVGPGAGYGYTF.

This sequence joins TRBV12-1 and TRBJ2-1; TRBD2, the table's D call, lacks a check against the DNA. TRBV12-1 is a recognized pseudogene. This CDR3 spans 15 amino acids. The CDR3 here is CASSLTSGRLYEQFF. The CDR3 nucleotides read TGTGCCAGCAGCTTGACTAGCGGGAGGTTATATGAGCAGTTCTTC.

This chain joins TRBV10-3 and TRBJ2-6; D ambiguous. This CDR3 has 12 residues. Between the trimmed V and J ends, which lost 7 bases and 4 bases, there was a span of 5 bases. CDR1 and CDR2 from the germline V gene are ENHRY and SYGVKD. The CDR3 sequence: CAIKTGANVLTF. The CDR3 nucleotides are TGTGCCATCAAGACCGGGGCCAACGTCCTGACTTTC.

J is TRBJ1-1 and V is TRBV10-3, with D hard to call. The V gene lost 3 bases and the J gene lost 1 base, with 12 bases spanning the gap. Germline assignment: CDR1 ENHRY and CDR2 SYGVKD. CDR3 length: 15 amino acids. CDR3 protein: CAISDKGGRNTEAFF. CDR3 bases: TGTGCCATCAGTGATAAGGGAGGGAGGAACACTGAAGCTTTCTTT.

The gene calls are TRBV6-1 and TRBJ1-5; D might be TRBD1 (5 bases). The CDR3 runs to 14 residues. Deletions cut 3 bases from V and 7 bases from J, with 13 bases between. Germline-derived CDR1 and CDR2 are MNHNS and SASEGT. CDR3 in DNA: TGTGCCAGCAGTGAGGGGAAGTGGGGCCAGCCCCAGCATTTT. Translated, it gives CASSEGKWGQPQHF.

The chain is built from TRBV6-2 or TRBV6-3 and TRBJ2-4; D perhaps matches TRBD2 (5 bases). The CDR3 sequence is 14 residues long. Trimming took off 0 bases at V and 4 bases at J, with 7 bases between the two ends. The V gene's germline CDR1 is MNHEY and CDR2 SVGEGT. CDR3 DNA: TGTGCCAGCAGTTACTCTGGGAGTAAAAACATTCAGTACTTC. It encodes CASSYSGSKNIQYF.